These 25 T cell receptor beta chains were all obtained from the same sample, sequenced in a study of tumor and adjacent non-tumor tissue in lung cancer. Three rounds of nested PCR, following a modified ARM-PCR protocol, produced the TCRbeta library. TCRdb used MiXCR to reprocess the multiplex PCR reads, holding one entry per CDR3 protein. The data contain 65,000 to 75,000 distinct CDR3 sequences, 73% of them singletons. This sample's RNA came from whole unsorted tissue. Sequencing was performed on lung tumor tissue. These receptors were obtained from a man aged 60-69 years with non-small cell lung cancer.

This clonotype showed up just a few times. V and J are TRBV29-1 and TRBJ2-6; D possibly corresponds to TRBD2 (6 bases). This CDR3 comprises 15 residues. CDR1 SQVTM and CDR2 ANQGSEA come from the germline V gene. Trimming cost V 8 bases and J 2 bases, with 16 bases left between them. The CDR3: CSMAGLEAGANVLTF. CDR3 DNA sequence: TGCAGCATGGCGGGGTTAGAAGCTGGGGCCAACGTCCTGACTTTC.

This clonotype qualifies as medium-sized. V usage is TRBV20-1 and J usage is TRBJ2-7, with 9 bases that match TRBD1. CDR3 length: 14 amino acids. Germline CDR1 reads DFQATT; CDR2 reads SNEGSKA (reference sequence). V trimming: 6 bases; J trimming: 5 bases; junction bases outside the gene matches: 11. CDR3 residues: CSAPLTGGRNEQYF. CDR3 DNA: TGCAGTGCACCACTCACAGGGGGCAGGAACGAGCAGTACTTC.

With respect to this clonotype: The CDR3 carries no conserved terminal phenylalanine or tryptophan, so it likely arises from a read error. The chain joins TRBV10-3 to TRBJ1-6; 8 bases agree with TRBD1. The CDR3 is 16 residues long. The V and J ends lost 4 bases and 4 bases, in that order; junction bases with no gene match: 6. CDR1 is ENHRY and CDR2 is SYGVKD in the germline V gene. This CDR3 reads CAISGTGGPYNSPLHY. The CDR3 region has the DNA TGTGCCATCAGTGGTACAGGGGGACCATATAATTCACCCCTCCACTAT.

On this clonotype itself: A read error may produce the germline difference seen at one junction end. The chain joins TRBV5-1 to TRBJ1-1; D not resolved. Germline V gives CDR1 SGHRS, CDR2 YFSETQ. This CDR3 region has 15 residues. The DNA of the CDR3 is TGCGCCAGCAGCTTGGCCGCAAGAGAATGGACTGAAGCTTTTTTT. It encodes CASSLAAREWTEAFF. Filled out from reference TRBV5-1 and TRBJ1-1, the complete variable domain reads KAGVTQTPRYLIKTRGQQVTLSCSPISGHRSVSWYQQTPGQGLQFLFEYFSETQRNKGNFPGRFSGRQFSNSRSEMNVSTLELGDSALYLCASSLAAREWTEAFFGQGTRLTVV.

This rearrangement joins TRBV6-1 to TRBJ1-4; D may be TRBD1 (5 bases). The CDR3 is 14 amino acids. V was clipped by 7 bases and J by 8 bases, with 17 bases between them. Germline loops: CDR1 MNHNS, CDR2 SASEGT. The CDR3 spells CASTQNIGEEKLFF. The CDR3 DNA follows: TGTGCCAGCACTCAAAATATAGGGGAGGAAAAACTGTTTTTT.

The rearrangement links TRBV6-2 or TRBV6-3 to TRBJ2-7; D may be TRBD1 (5 bases). This CDR3 has 12 amino acids. With 10 bases removed from V and 3 bases from J, the gap between germline ends came to 13 bases. Germline values: CDR1 MNHEY, CDR2 SVGEGT. The CDR3 DNA reads TGTGCCATCGGATCACAGGACTACGAGCAGTACTTC. Translating gives CAIGSQDYEQYF.

For this clonotype: A much larger clone lies a single base off, so this may be a read error. The V and J genes are TRBV7-8 and TRBJ2-1; D is ambiguous. Germline V gene sequence: CDR1 SGHVS, CDR2 FQNEAQ. The CDR3 is 13 amino acids. The CDR3 region has the DNA TGTGCCAGCTGCTTAGGTGGGCCCAATGAGCAGTTCTTC. It is translated as CASCLGGPNEQFF.

The sample holds a few counts of this clonotype. The rearrangement links TRBV2 to TRBJ2-7; 9 positions match TRBD1. This CDR3 is built from 15 residues. Germline lookup yields CDR1 SNHLY and CDR2 FYNNEI. The V and J ends lost 4 bases and 2 bases, in that order; junction bases with no gene match: 6. CDR3 amino acids: CASSVPTGGTYEQYF. The CDR3 DNA reads as TGTGCCAGCAGTGTTCCGACAGGGGGGACCTACGAGCAGTACTTC.

This chain connects TRBV10-1 to TRBJ2-4; the match to TRBD2 covers 7 bases. CDR3 size: 13 residues. CDR1 and CDR2 (germline): WNHNN, SYGVQD (reference sequence). CDR3 sequence: CISSDTAGDIQYF. As DNA, the CDR3 is TGCATCAGCAGTGATACGGCGGGGGACATTCAGTACTTC.

About this clonotype itself: Mismatch with germline at one junction end may stem from a read error. V gene TRBV20-1 combines with J gene TRBJ2-2, with TRBD2 as a possible D gene (5 bases). The CDR3 contains 16 residues. The germline V gene has CDR1 DFQATT and CDR2 SNEGSKA (reference sequence). The CDR3 loop is CSATSAEGPETGEPFF. DNA of the CDR3: TGCAGTGCTACTTCAGCGGAAGGGCCGGAGACCGGGGAGCCGTTTTTC.

Only one count was recorded for this clonotype. Relative to the germline gene, one junction end is altered; a read error may explain this. The chain couples TRBV10-3 to TRBJ1-5, with D maybe TRBD1 (6 bases). There are 13 residues in the CDR3. Germline CDR1 reads ENHRY; CDR2 reads SYGVKD. CDR3 sequence reads: CAISSNRVGPQHF. In DNA, the CDR3 is TGTGCCATCAGCAGCAACAGGGTAGGACCCCAGCACTTT.

V and J are TRBV6-1 and TRBJ1-5; D possibly corresponds to TRBD1 (6 bases). The CDR3 is made up of 14 amino acids. From germline, CDR1 is MNHNS and CDR2 SASEGT. Here the CDR3 DNA reads TGTCTCAGCAGTGGATTGACCAGGGGTCAGCCCCAGCATTTT. Amino acids: CLSSGLTRGQPQHF.

This chain joins TRBV10-3 and TRBJ1-3; tentatively, D is TRBD1 (5 bases). CDR1 and CDR2 (germline): ENHRY, SYGVKD. CDR3 length: 15 residues. V was trimmed by 7 bases and J by 14 bases, leaving 27 bases between them. CDR3 region: CAITDVRGDGITLYF. In DNA form, the CDR3 reads TGTGCCATCACCGATGTTAGAGGGGATGGAATTACCTTATATTTT.

Of note for this clonotype: The junction departs from germline at one end; a sequencing error may be responsible. V gene TRBV11-3 combines with J gene TRBJ2-3; tentatively, D is TRBD1 (6 bases). The germline V gene encodes CDR1 SGHNT and CDR2 YENEEA. The CDR3 runs 16 residues. CDR3 region: CTSSSGLADRTDTQYF. The CDR3 DNA is TGTACCAGCAGCTCCGGGCTAGCAGATAGGACAGATACACAGTATTTT.

As for this clonotype: Given the absence of the conserved phenylalanine or tryptophan at the CDR3 end, a read error is likely. The rearrangement links TRBV29-1 to TRBJ1-1, with D hard to call. CDR3 length equals 12 residues. Germline CDR1 is SQVTM and CDR2 is ANQGSEA. The V end was cut by 7 bases, the J end by 11 bases, with 20 bases between. The CDR3 loop reads CSAAPLPDEAFL. The CDR3 DNA sequence: TGCAGCGCCGCCCCCCTTCCCGATGAGGCTTTCCTT.

This clonotype was seen a single time. The V gene is TRBV20-1, the J gene TRBJ2-1; 11 nucleotides match TRBD2. This CDR3 is 17 amino acids long. Germline lookup yields CDR1 DFQATT and CDR2 SNEGSKA (reference sequence). The CDR3 here is CCTSGILAGATYNEQFF. CDR3 nucleotides: TGCTGTACTAGTGGCATACTAGCGGGAGCTACCTACAATGAGCAGTTCTTC.

Comments on this clonotype: It is unclear where the CDR3 begins or ends on the DNA, so no DNA is shown, and the CDR3 is as TCRdb lists it. J is TRBJ2-1 and V is TRBV5-1; the D call TRBD1 from the table was never checked on the DNA. The CDR3 is made up of 18 amino acids, end residues included. Per germline, CDR1 SGHRS and CDR2 YFSETQ. This chain's CDR3 is CASSLVGLGTAILNEQLF.

A remark on this clonotype: This CDR3 is missing its conserved last phenylalanine or tryptophan, likely due to a read error. The chain recombines TRBV29-1 with TRBJ2-6; D is perhaps TRBD1 or TRBD2 (5 bases each). Germline CDR1 SQVTM, CDR2 ANQGSEA. CDR3 size: 14 residues. CDR3 DNA: TGCAGCGTTGATTTGGGGGACGGGGCCAACCTCCTGACTCTC. It yields the protein CSVDLGDGANLLTL.

This clonotype is categorized as medium-sized. This sequence joins TRBV20-1 and TRBJ2-7, with 8 bases fitting TRBD2. The CDR3 is made up of 14 amino acids. V lost 6 bases to trimming and J lost 1 base; unmatched junction nucleotides: 8. The germline CDR1 and CDR2 sequences are DFQATT and SNEGSKA (reference sequence). The CDR3 bases are TGCAGTGCCACAAGCGGGAGCAGTTCCTACGAGCAGTACTTC. As protein: CSATSGSSSYEQYF.

In regard to this clonotype: A read error may produce the germline difference seen at one junction end. The CDR3 coding sequence is TGTGCCAGTAGTTACTGGAGTCTTGCTAATTCACCCCTCCACTTT. This gives the protein CASSYWSLANSPLHF. The chain is built from TRBV6-5 and TRBJ1-6, with D unresolved. Germline CDR1 reads MNHEY; CDR2 reads SVGAGI. The CDR3 sequence is 15 residues long.

This clonotype has a handful of counts. A read error is possible here, since a much larger clone lies one base away. J is TRBJ2-3 and V is TRBV10-1; either TRBD1 or TRBD2 may supply D (5 bases each). Per the germline V gene, CDR1 is WNHNN and CDR2 is SYGVQD (reference sequence). The CDR3 runs 12 residues. The CDR3 protein is CASGDQGATQYF. In DNA, the CDR3 is TGCGCCAGCGGTGACCAGGGAGCTACGCAGTATTTT.

The table lists this clonotype with a count of one. A read error is possible here, since a much larger clone lies one base away. V gene TRBV5-4 combines with J gene TRBJ2-5; the match to TRBD1 covers 8 bases. After removal of 4 bases from V and 5 bases from J, the junction contained 7 bases not matched to a gene. The CDR3 covers 14 residues. Germline V lookup: CDR1 SGHNT, CDR2 YYREEE (reference sequence). The CDR3 sequence is CASSRTGSAETQYF. CDR3 nucleotides: TGTGCCAGCAGCCGGACAGGGTCGGCGGAGACCCAGTACTTC.

About this clonotype itself: A junction boundary mismatches the germline segment, possibly from a read error. J is TRBJ2-5 and V is TRBV20-1; 14 nucleotides align to TRBD2. The CDR3 consists of 18 residues. Germline assignment: CDR1 DFQATT and CDR2 SNEGSKA (reference sequence). CDR3 coding DNA: TGTAGTGCTCCGGGACTAGCGGGAGTATGGGTGGAGCAAGAGACCAAGTACTTC. Amino acids: CSAPGLAGVWVEQETKYF.

Turning to this clonotype: A much larger clone differs by one base, so this may be a read error. The rearrangement uses TRBV5-1 and TRBJ2-5; D gene ambiguous. The CDR3 loop spans 11 amino acids. Germline CDR1 reads SGHRS; CDR2 reads YFSETQ. Trimming removed 6 bases at V and 2 bases at J, with 5 bases between. CDR3 amino acids: CASNVQETQYF. The DNA of the CDR3 is TGCGCCAGCAACGTTCAAGAGACCCAGTACTTC. Supplemented by reference TRBV5-1 and TRBJ2-5, the full variable domain reads KAGVTQTPRYLIKTRGQQVTLSCSPISGHRSVSWYQQTPGQGLQFLFEYFSETQRNKGNFPGRFSGRQFSNSRSEMNVSTLELGDSALYLCASNVQETQYFGPGTRLLVL.

This clonotype was detected once. One end of the junction does not line up with germline, which may come from a read error. The CDR3 protein is CASSPHNEQVF. CDR3 bases: TGTGCCAGCAGCCCACACAATGAGCAGGTCTTC. The gene calls are TRBV16 and TRBJ2-1; D is undetermined. The germline gives CDR1 KGHSY, CDR2 FQNENV. The CDR3 is made up of 11 amino acids. The whole variable domain, remainder taken from reference TRBV16 and TRBJ2-1, is GEEVAQTPKHLVRGEGQKAKLYCAPIKGHSYVFWYQQVLKNEFKFLISFQNENVFDETGMPKERFSAKCLPNSPCSLEIQATKLEDSAVYFCASSPHNEQVFGPGTRLTVL.